This T cell receptor beta chain is from a study of blood T cell repertoires in COVID-19. In the study overall: Both acute and convalescent COVID-19 samples were obtained from the United States, Italy and Spain. From T cells, B-cell-depleted T cells, or PBMCs came the material, which was cDNA or gDNA.

In the source study's methods: Reference gene primer amplification yielded estimated nucleated cell counts. The data were produced by immunoSEQ multiplex PCR, yet TCRdb's version contains in-frame clones alone and is incomplete. V and J calls and clone size are given by that table; D and trimming were obtained from the DNA. The profile covers 90,000 to 130,000 clones, with 88% appearing a single time and 2.4% taken by the ten largest. The source material was peripheral blood. The source of this sequence is a human donor in a cohort sampled during active COVID-19.

This CDR3 is CASSVTVNTEAFF. CDR3 in DNA: TGTGCCAGCAGCGTGACAGTGAACACTGAAGCTTTCTTT. The chain couples TRBV9 to TRBJ1-1; possibly TRBD1 for D (5 bases). The CDR3 is made up of 13 amino acids. Germline CDR1 and CDR2: SGDLS and YYNGEE. V was clipped by 2 bases and J by 0 bases, with 5 bases between them.